This T cell receptor (beta chain) was captured by sequencing in a study of response to subunit inactivated influenza vaccine. TCRdb itself ran the RT-PCR reads through MiXCR, one entry per CDR3 protein. This repertoire shows 600,000 to 850,000 distinct CDR3 sequences, around 15% found once; its top ten account for 7.5% to 8%. Study conclusions and caveats: A suggestion made by the authors is that each seasonal influenza vaccination recruits few new T cells.

This clonotype was counted a few times. What it recognizes is unknown. V dropped 6 bases and J dropped 0 bases, with 14 bases sitting between them. Germline CDR1 and CDR2: SGHRS and YFSETQ. There are 15 residues in the CDR3. The chain is built from TRBV5-1 and TRBJ2-3; D remains unclear. Sample: PBMCs from blood, taken 14 days before vaccination. The source of this sequence is a man aged 50 to 59 who received an inactivated influenza vaccine. CDR3 sequence: CASKVVVTSTDTQYF. In DNA form, the CDR3 reads TGCGCCAGCAAAGTCGTGGTTACTAGCACAGATACGCAGTATTTT. The whole variable domain, remainder taken from reference TRBV5-1 and TRBJ2-3, is KAGVTQTPRYLIKTRGQQVTLSCSPISGHRSVSWYQQTPGQGLQFLFEYFSETQRNKGNFPGRFSGRQFSNSRSEMNVSTLELGDSALYLCASKVVVTSTDTQYFGPGTRLTVL.